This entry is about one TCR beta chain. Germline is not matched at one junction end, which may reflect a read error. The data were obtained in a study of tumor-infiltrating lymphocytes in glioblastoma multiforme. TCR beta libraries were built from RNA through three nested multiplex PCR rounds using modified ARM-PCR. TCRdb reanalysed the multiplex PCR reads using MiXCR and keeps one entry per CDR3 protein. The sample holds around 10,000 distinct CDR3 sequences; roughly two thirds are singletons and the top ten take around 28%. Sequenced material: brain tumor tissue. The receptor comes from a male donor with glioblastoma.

This CDR3 reads CATRLSFSYNEQFF. The CDR3 nucleotides read TGTGCCACCCGTTTGAGCTTCTCCTACAATGAGCAGTTTTTT. The V call is TRBV10-3, the J call TRBJ2-1; D is uncertain. Germline loops: CDR1 ENHRY, CDR2 SYGVKD. This CDR3 contains 14 residues.